Listed here is a single T cell receptor beta chain. Its antigen is still unknown. No base qualities exist here, and no much larger clone lies one base off it. The cohort comprised some 700 healthy bone marrow donors. Cohort members were all nominally healthy when sampled, although unrecorded immune exposures were likely present. The donor tested CMV seronegative, placing the donor among the 352 seronegative members of the cohort. A peripheral blood sample was collected from each donor, and TCR beta sequencing was performed on peripheral blood mononuclear cells. Genomic DNA extraction from the blood cell samples was performed with the Qiagen DNeasy Blood Extraction Kit. This specimen belongs to a study of cytomegalovirus exposure and HLA in healthy donors (dated by TCRdb to 2016 to 2017). For the study in its entirety: An earlier analysis of approximately 600 of the donors reported 250 to 300 Gb of sequence data and more than 90 million unique TCR beta sequences from about 180 million T cells. Roughly 290 gigabases of sequencing data and around 88 million unique TCR sequences made up an early release that covered nearly 650 HLA-typed donors. Of the 398 genotyped donors, approximately 80% were placed in the genetic ancestry cluster associated with self-reported Caucasian donors. The study aimed to test whether cataloging public T cell receptors could reveal signatures of past pathogen exposure. The study profiled the T cell repertoires of hundreds of subjects by immunosequencing and related them to cytomegalovirus serostatus. Besides the first cohort of some 670 subjects, a separate validation cohort made up of 90 to 150 different subjects was used. High-throughput TCR immunosequencing, statistical association of individual TCRs with disease status, and machine learning were combined to predict cytomegalovirus infection status. To study patterns of TCR occurrence, a later analysis re-analyzed previously published TCR beta repertoires from around 660 donors and added high-resolution HLA genotyping. The later analysis used no new phenotypic data to find candidate immune exposures, relying instead on TCR beta sequences and their occurrence across donors. An earlier analysis of 450 to 750 of the donors used high-throughput TCR beta sequencing to judge whether each TCR beta V gene segment behaved as functional or pseudogenic. Alongside the repertoire data, information on donor age, sex, ethnicity and CMV serostatus was compiled. A later genetic analysis used genome-wide SNP genotypes for 398 of the 666 donors, treating that subset as a discovery cohort. Every discovery cohort repertoire had been produced on one sequencing platform. Both class I and class II loci were covered by HLA typing, at four-digit resolution. Typing coverage varied by locus: roughly 620-640 donors for A, B, C, DRB1 and DQB1; roughly 510 for DQA1; approximately 570 for DPA1; roughly 450 for DPB1. Five DR-DQ haplotypes were handled as single units for association and clustering, since linkage in the cohort was strong. Among some 410 genotyped donors of the cohort, an average of around 250,000 unique TCR beta nucleotide sequences was sequenced per donor, of which about 19% were non-productive.

Receptor libraries were prepared by the immunoSEQ multiplex PCR assay. The multiplex PCR relied on a mix of 60 forward primers for TCR Vbeta segments and 13 reverse primers for TCR Jbeta segments. Amplification of the CDR3 region of rearranged TCR beta genes was performed with a multiplex PCR assay on genomic DNA. Amplified TCR beta libraries were sequenced as 87-base-pair reads on the Illumina HiSeq System. For the original study's pipeline: In a later analysis, some 80 million unique TCR beta chains were counted across the roughly 610 repertoires, and approximately 11 million of these chains were shared by at least two donors. A nearest-neighbor algorithm error-corrected the raw reads and collapsed the reads into unique sequences, merging closely related sequences to remove PCR and sequencing errors. V, D and J gene segments were assigned by aligning CDR3 sequences to IMGT reference sequences. Each retained sequence needed at least a six-nucleotide match to both a V gene segment and a J gene segment. Rearrangements were called productive when the CDR3 lacked stop codons and stayed in frame with V and J; all others were non-productive. Following IMGT convention, CDR3 was defined as the stretch from the second conserved V-encoded cysteine up to the conserved J-encoded phenylalanine. In an earlier analysis of roughly 580 of the donors, sequences lacking an unambiguous match to a single V gene segment were excluded. An earlier analysis of a few hundred of the donors classified V segments as functional when productive rearrangements were above 56.7% and as segregating when the standard deviation between donors was above 5%. To diagnose cytomegalovirus status from the catalog of TCR beta chain sequences, a statistical classification framework was built. In a later analysis, TCR nucleotide sequences were compared against IMGT/GENE-DB human TR gene sequences so that V and J genes could be assigned. In a later analysis, CDR3 sequences and most-parsimonious VDJ recombination scenarios were assigned using the TCRdist pipeline. In a later analysis, each TCR beta chain was defined by its CDR3 amino acid sequence together with its V-gene family, and reads without a unique V-gene family were excluded. In a later analysis, approximately 590 highly shared, low-generation-probability nucleotide sequences were removed to address suspected cross-contamination and a sequencing artifact. For each public chain, a later analysis derived a clonal expansion index from normalized ranks of inferred template counts within each repertoire. In a later analysis, generation probabilities were computed with a VDJ recombination model fitted to out-of-frame rearrangements, and the resulting probabilities were checked against IGoR. A later analysis scored TCR-TCR, TCR-HLA and TCR-CMV co-occurrence with hypergeometric tests, applying a repertoire-size bias correction to TCR pairs. A later analysis estimated false discovery rates by permuting HLA or CMV assignments 20 times. A later analysis grouped co-occurring TCRs with DBSCAN, adding TCRdist sequence similarity when clustering within HLA-allele-positive subsets. Repertoires with fewer than 30,000 or more than 120,000 public chains, plus five repertoires with anomalous nucleotide sharing, were excluded from co-occurrence clustering. The table was pulled from immuneACCESS by TCRdb, which kept in-frame rearrangements only. Such tables lose some clones; where checked, under half of the loss comes from unresolved V genes, and the rest has no known cause. V and J calls and clone size follow that table, whereas D and trimming were derived from the DNA. The sample records around 140,000 clones, roughly three fifths of which are singletons. The top ten constitute roughly 2.5% of the sample.

Study-wide findings and limitations: The authors suggested that the approach could potentially be generalized to other disease states and immunological phenotypes. At a false discovery rate of 0.05, a later analysis linked some 18,000 TCR beta sequences to specific HLA alleles. A later analysis found that most CMV-associated TCR beta chains appeared HLA-restricted, with HLA associations seemingly driven largely by CMV exposure. Across donors, most TCR sequences were observed very rarely, whereas some public TCRs were present in many individuals. V-gene and J-gene trimming of TCR beta chains was associated with a missense DCLRE1C variant in a later genetic analysis, and the association was replicated in an independent cohort. In vitro tests confirmed that a few of the cytomegalovirus-associated TCR beta chains recognize cytomegalovirus antigens. The sequencing pipeline was judged likely to have produced a cluster of highly shared sequence variants as a technical artifact. Compared with equally common non-associated chains, HLA-associated TCR beta chains in a later analysis were more clonally expanded and had lower generation probabilities. In a later genetic analysis, fewer N-insertions in productive TCRs were reported among donors in an Asian-associated ancestry cluster than the roughly 700-donor mean. Only TCR beta chains were sequenced in this cohort, and the absence of alpha or paired-chain data limited detectable features. Because counts were too low, more than 15 rarely observed V segments, including chromosome 9 orphons, were left out of the earlier analysis of about 500 of the donors. CMV serostatus was the only immune exposure information available for the cohort. In the study, 150 to 200 TCR beta chains were listed as associated with cytomegalovirus. In a later analysis, the rate of TCR association differed among HLA loci, with DRB1 alleles having the most associated TCRs and HLA-C alleles having the fewest. In both the original and validation cohorts, the classifier was reported to diagnose cytomegalovirus status with high specificity and sensitivity. When HLA alleles, especially DR and DQ, strongly co-occurred, attributing TCR associations to individual alleles was difficult. Linkage disequilibrium might explain the correlated functional status among segregating V segments, but an unknown experimental factor could not be excluded. Several of the top co-occurrence clusters appeared to be linked to parvovirus B19, influenza, CMV and Epstein-Barr virus, according to a later analysis. Presence/absence analyses assumed roughly uniform sequencing depth across donors, an assumption that may not hold. HLA typing was unavailable for some donors at each locus, so association tests used only the typed subset. The 87-base-pair reads could not distinguish some IMGT-functional V segments, including TRBV6-2 and TRBV6-3, so those segments were excluded. In an earlier analysis of about 600 of the donors, most TCR beta V segments appeared in productive rearrangements about 90% or about 30% of the time, broadly matching IMGT annotations. A further reported finding was that TCR beta sequences accurately predicted the HLA-A and HLA-B alleles for most subjects in the first cohort.

The germline V gene yields KGHSH for CDR1 and LQKENI for CDR2. Measured from the cysteine to the phenylalanine, the CDR3 is 15 residues long. CDR3 DNA is the only sequence kept; it has 45 bases, read in frame from the first base. V is trimmed back by 4 bases and J by 5 bases, and the junction contains 8 bases that no gene match accounts for. The chain was built from TRBV18 and TRBJ1-1; the central 9 bases match TRBD1. This TCR was sampled from a woman aged 35 to 49 in good health and CMV-seronegative. The material sequenced was PBMCs. The CDR3 amino acid sequence is: CASSLSGDRGTEAFF. In nucleotide form, the sequence is TGTGCCAGCTCACTATCTGGCGACAGGGGGACTGAAGCTTTCTTT.